The sequence of this T cell receptor (beta chain) was determined in a study of blood T cells in healthy people across ages. Notes on the study in general: Relative to aged donors, long-lived donors carried more naive CD4+ cells and displayed higher diversity. It was held that diversity estimates obtained from one million T cells represented underestimates. Among T cells, TCR beta diversity per million cells dropped roughly linearly as age rose.

The CDR3 contains 13 residues. Combining a sample-barcoded 5' primer with a J-beta primer mix, a second PCR ran for roughly 7 to 11 cycles. Each cDNA molecule carried a tag from a template-switch adaptor that contained 12 random nucleotides. TCRdb called the 5' RACE reads again in MiXCR, with one record for every CDR3 protein. This sample has about 680,000 distinct CDR3 sequences, with 49% found just once. As regards this clonotype: The antigen remains undetermined. Its ends do not fully match the called genes, so a read error is possible.

This sequence joins TRBV12-3 or TRBV12-4 and TRBJ2-1; unclear D gene. Sequenced: blood. The source of this sequence is a woman aged 60-75 years in good health. The CDR3 nucleotides read TGTGCCAGCATTTTAATGTCCCACAATGAGCAGTTCTTC. Translated, it gives CASILMSHNEQFF.